The 20 T cell receptor beta chains below were found in one sample sequenced in a study of shared clonotypes between healthy human individuals. The table came from immunoSEQ multiplex PCR; TCRdb's copy has only in-frame clones and leaves some out. This sample has some 2,100,000 clones, with approximately 95% found just once. Material: naive CD4+ T cells sorted from blood. Regarding subset: CD45RA+ positively selected. Receptor source: a man between 18 and 29 years old in good health.

V and J are TRBV7-9 and TRBJ2-1, with 10 bases lining up with TRBD1. The CDR3 has 15 residues. The V and J ends lost 4 bases and 5 bases, in that order; junction bases with no gene match: 5. The germline V gene has CDR1 SEHNR and CDR2 FQNEAQ (reference sequence). The CDR3 loop is CASSYRDRGNNEQFF. In DNA, the CDR3 is TGTGCCAGCAGCTACCGGGACAGGGGCAACAATGAGCAGTTCTTC.

The chain uses TRBV5-1 and TRBJ1-2; D call uncertain. V shed 0 bases and J shed 3 bases, with 15 bases lying between them. CDR3 size: 16 residues. CDR1 is SGHRS and CDR2 is YFSETQ in the germline V gene. The CDR3: CASSLGRDSTYYGYTF. The CDR3 nucleotides are TGCGCCAGCAGCTTGGGACGGGATTCCACTTACTATGGCTACACCTTC. Full variable domain (remainder filled in from reference TRBV5-1 and TRBJ1-2): KAGVTQTPRYLIKTRGQQVTLSCSPISGHRSVSWYQQTPGQGLQFLFEYFSETQRNKGNFPGRFSGRQFSNSRSEMNVSTLELGDSALYLCASSLGRDSTYYGYTFGSGTRLTVV.

This clone came up once. The chain combines TRBV21-1 with TRBJ2-7. TRBV21-1 is marked as a pseudogene. The CDR3 loop spans 14 amino acids. The CDR3: CASSKEGQPGEQYF. The CDR3 bases are TGTGCCAGCAGCAAAGAGGGCCAACCCGGGGAGCAGTACTTC.

The chain joins TRBV12-5 to TRBJ1-5, with D perhaps TRBD1 (5 bases). The V and J ends lost 6 bases and 3 bases respectively, with 24 bases between them. CDR1 is LGHNT, CDR2 FRNRAP, per germline. The CDR3 consists of 18 residues. CDR3 sequence (DNA): TGTGCTAGTGGGCCCCGTGGGAAACAGGCGGATAACAATCAGCCCCAGCATTTT. Its protein product is CASGPRGKQADNNQPQHF.

The chain employs TRBV10-3 and TRBJ1-2; 10 bases fit TRBD1. Per germline, CDR1 ENHRY and CDR2 SYGVKD. This CDR3 has 13 amino acids. The V and J ends lost 6 bases and 8 bases, in that order; junction bases with no gene match: 6. The CDR3 DNA sequence: TGTGCCATCAGCGGGGACAGGGGAATCGGCTACACCTTC. Residues: CAISGDRGIGYTF.

This clone is a singleton in its sample. Germline and junction disagree at one end, which may indicate a read error. The chain combines TRBV4-1 with TRBJ2-5; tentative D call: TRBD2 (5 bases). This CDR3 has 12 residues. Per the germline V gene, CDR1 is MGHRA and CDR2 is YSYEKL. The CDR3 DNA sequence: TGCGCCAGCAGCCAAGCGGTGGGAGTTCAACACTTC. Amino acids: CASSQAVGVQHF.

This clone appeared once. The chain is built from TRBV18 and TRBJ2-5; maybe TRBD1 (6 bases). The CDR3 is 17 residues long. The V end was cut by 3 bases, the J end by 0 bases, with 17 bases between. Germline values: CDR1 KGHSH, CDR2 LQKENI. The CDR3 loop is CASSPPNRQADQETQYF. DNA of the CDR3: TGTGCCAGCTCACCCCCGAACCGACAGGCTGACCAAGAGACCCAGTACTTC. The whole variable domain, filled in from reference TRBV18 and TRBJ2-5, reads NAGVMQNPRHLVRRRGQEARLRCSPMKGHSHVYWYRQLPEEGLKFMVYLQKENIIDESGMPKERFSAEFPKEGPSILRIQQVVRGDSAAYFCASSPPNRQADQETQYFGPGTRLLVL.

The count of this clone is one. The chain employs TRBV4-1 and TRBJ2-2; possible D gene TRBD1, 6 bases. The CDR3 sequence is 13 residues long. Per the germline V gene, CDR1 is MGHRA and CDR2 is YSYEKL. V lost 1 base and J 7 bases, leaving 7 bases between the germline ends. CDR3 protein: CASSQGGGGELFF. CDR3 in DNA: TGCGCCAGCAGCCAAGGAGGGGGCGGGGAGCTGTTTTTT.

The rearrangement joins TRBV6-5 to TRBJ1-2; D not resolved. V was trimmed by 2 bases and J by 7 bases, leaving 17 bases between them. Germline values: CDR1 MNHEY, CDR2 SVGAGI. CDR3 length: 15 amino acids. The CDR3 DNA reads as TGTGCCAGCAGTTACGAATCTCGCCTGCGGACTGGCTACACCTTC. Translating it yields CASSYESRLRTGYTF.

The rearrangement links TRBV5-1 to TRBJ1-4, with a possible D match to TRBD1 (5 bases). The CDR3 spans 16 residues. V was cut by 2 bases and J by 2 bases, with 13 bases left in between. Germline CDR1 SGHRS, CDR2 YFSETQ. This chain's CDR3 is CASSFQGERTNEKLFF. CDR3 DNA: TGCGCCAGCAGCTTTCAGGGTGAGCGGACTAATGAAAAACTGTTTTTT.

This sequence joins TRBV5-6 and TRBJ2-6; D unresolved. The germline gives CDR1 SGHDT, CDR2 YYEEEE. Trimming took 1 base from V and 3 from J, leaving 8 bases between them. This CDR3 has 15 amino acids. CDR3 sequence: CASSLRQIGANVLTF. CDR3 sequence (DNA): TGTGCCAGCAGCTTGAGGCAGATTGGGGCCAACGTCCTGACTTTC.

The chain employs TRBV9 and TRBJ1-6; no definite D call. The CDR3 is made up of 15 amino acids. Germline V gene sequence: CDR1 SGDLS, CDR2 YYNGEE. V was cut by 3 bases and J by 7 bases, with 14 bases left in between. The CDR3 DNA follows: TGTGCCAGCAGCGCCTCTGGGGTATTCAATTCACCCCTCCACTTT. Amino acids: CASSASGVFNSPLHF.

CDR3 region: CASSGVNRDYEQYF. CDR3 bases: TGTGCCAGCAGTGGTGTTAACAGGGACTACGAGCAGTACTTC. This chain joins TRBV2 and TRBJ2-7, with TRBD1 as a possible D gene (6 bases). The germline V gene encodes CDR1 SNHLY and CDR2 FYNNEI. Trimming removed 4 bases from V and 3 bases from J, with 13 bases in between. The CDR3 covers 14 residues.

This clone was seen a single time. The J gene is TRBJ1-1, the V gene TRBV9, with D hard to call. Germline assignment: CDR1 SGDLS and CDR2 YYNGEE. CDR3 length: 15 amino acids. V lost 0 bases and J 1 base, leaving 10 bases between the germline ends. CDR3 loop: CASSVGVDQNTEAFF. CDR3 nucleotides: TGTGCCAGCAGCGTAGGAGTGGACCAGAACACTGAAGCTTTCTTT.

Notes on this clone: In the same sample, other DNA sequences code for this CDR3. This chain joins TRBV30 and TRBJ2-7; TRBD2 aligns across 10 bases. Germline loops: CDR1 GTSNPN, CDR2 SVGIG (reference sequence). V was pared by 4 bases and J by 0 bases, with 3 bases of the junction left unmatched. The CDR3 is 14 residues long. This CDR3 reads CAWTSGGSSYEQYF. The DNA of the CDR3 is TGTGCCTGGACTAGCGGGGGTAGCTCCTACGAGCAGTACTTC.

The rearrangement links TRBV19 to TRBJ1-2; TRBD1 matches 8 bases. J was trimmed by 4 bases and V by 3 bases; bases with no gene match: 7. The CDR3 consists of 15 residues. CDR1 and CDR2 (germline): LNHDA, SQIVND (reference sequence). DNA for the CDR3: TGTGCCAGTAGTATCGAACAGGGGGTGAGCTATGGCTACACCTTC. Its protein is CASSIEQGVSYGYTF.

The rearrangement uses TRBV6-5 and TRBJ1-3; D not resolved. Trimming shortened V by 6 bases and J by 0 bases, and 12 bases separated the two germline ends. CDR1 is MNHEY and CDR2 is SVGAGI in the germline V gene. The CDR3 extends over 15 amino acids. In nucleotides, the CDR3 is TGTGCCAGCAGCACTGGGGAGCTCTCTGGAAACACCATATATTTT. Translation: CASSTGELSGNTIYF.

The chain couples TRBV6-1 to TRBJ2-1; 7 nucleotides line up with TRBD1. Germline V gene sequence: CDR1 MNHNS, CDR2 SASEGT. With V trimmed by 1 base and J by 1 base, 1 base remained unmatched. The CDR3 loop spans 15 amino acids. The CDR3 coding sequence is TGTGCCAGCAGTGAAGACAGGGGATCCTACAATGAGCAGTTCTTC. It is translated as CASSEDRGSYNEQFF.

The V gene is TRBV30, the J gene TRBJ2-7; weak D call: TRBD1 (6 bases). V was pared by 3 bases and J by 4 bases, with 10 bases between. The CDR3 extends over 12 amino acids. Germline V gene sequence: CDR1 GTSNPN, CDR2 SVGIG (reference sequence). CDR3 coding DNA: TGTGCCTGGAGGGAGACAGGATACGAGCAGTACTTC. Protein sequence: CAWRETGYEQYF.

The chain couples TRBV7-2 to TRBJ2-7, with 9 bases identical to TRBD1. The V and J ends lost 4 bases and 1 base, in that order; junction bases with no gene match: 8. Germline CDR1 SGHTA, CDR2 FQGNSA. The CDR3 consists of 16 residues. This CDR3 reads CASSSGTGWKSYEQYF. The CDR3 nucleotides are TGTGCCAGCAGCTCTGGGACAGGGTGGAAATCCTACGAGCAGTACTTC.